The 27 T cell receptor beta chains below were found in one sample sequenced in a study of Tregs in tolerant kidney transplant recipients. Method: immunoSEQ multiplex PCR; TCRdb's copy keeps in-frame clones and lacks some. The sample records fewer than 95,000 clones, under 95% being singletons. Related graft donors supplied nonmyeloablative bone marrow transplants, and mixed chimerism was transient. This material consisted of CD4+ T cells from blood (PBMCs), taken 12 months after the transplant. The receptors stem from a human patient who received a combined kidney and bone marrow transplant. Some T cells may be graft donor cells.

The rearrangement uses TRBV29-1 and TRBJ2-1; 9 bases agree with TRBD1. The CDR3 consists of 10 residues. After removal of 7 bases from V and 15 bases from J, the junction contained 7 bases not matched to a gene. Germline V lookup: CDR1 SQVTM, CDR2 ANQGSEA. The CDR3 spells CSAPGQGRFF. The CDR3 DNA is TGCAGCGCCCCGGGACAGGGTCGGTTCTTC.

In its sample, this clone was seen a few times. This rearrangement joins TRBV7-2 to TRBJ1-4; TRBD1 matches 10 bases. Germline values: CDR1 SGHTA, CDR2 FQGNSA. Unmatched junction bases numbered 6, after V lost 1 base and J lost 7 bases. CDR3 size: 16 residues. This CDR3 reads CASSLGDRGPGEKLFF. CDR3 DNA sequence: TGTGCCAGCAGCTTAGGGGACAGGGGACCGGGTGAAAAACTGTTTTTT. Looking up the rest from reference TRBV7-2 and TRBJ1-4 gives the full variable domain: GAGVSQSPSNKVTEKGKDVELRCDPISGHTALYWYRQSLGQGLEFLIYFQGNSAPDKSGLPSDRFSAERTGGSVSTLTIQRTQQEDSAVYLCASSLGDRGPGEKLFFGSGTQLSVL.

Here the CDR3 DNA reads TGTGCCAGCAGTGGAGGGGACAGAGGGGCCAACGTCCTGACTTTC. Translated, it gives CASSGGDRGANVLTF. The J gene is TRBJ2-6, the V gene TRBV25-1, with 7 positions matching TRBD1. The germline gives CDR1 MGHDK, CDR2 SYGVNS. The ends lost 4 bases at V and 4 bases at J; junction bases unmatched: 4. The CDR3 totals 15 residues.

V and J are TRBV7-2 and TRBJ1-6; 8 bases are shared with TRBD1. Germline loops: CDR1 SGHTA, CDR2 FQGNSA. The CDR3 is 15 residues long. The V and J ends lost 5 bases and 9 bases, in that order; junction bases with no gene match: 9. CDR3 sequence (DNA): TGTGCCAGCAGCGCTACCGGGACAGGCGGTTCACCCCTCCACTTT. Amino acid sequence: CASSATGTGGSPLHF.

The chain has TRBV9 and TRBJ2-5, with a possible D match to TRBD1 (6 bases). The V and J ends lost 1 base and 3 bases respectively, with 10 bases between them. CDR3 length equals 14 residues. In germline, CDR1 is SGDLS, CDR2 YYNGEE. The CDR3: CASSVFGGEETQYF. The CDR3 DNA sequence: TGTGCCAGCAGCGTATTTGGGGGCGAAGAGACCCAGTACTTC. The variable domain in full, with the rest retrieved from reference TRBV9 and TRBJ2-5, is DSGVTQTPKHLITATGQRVTLRCSPRSGDLSVYWYQQSLDQGLQFLIQYYNGEERAKGNILERFSAQQFPDLHSELNLSSLELGDSALYFCASSVFGGEETQYFGPGTRLLVL.

This chain's CDR3 is CASTKPGQIYEQYF. The CDR3 nucleotides are TGTGCCAGCACAAAGCCGGGACAGATATACGAGCAGTACTTC. V is TRBV7-2 and J is TRBJ2-7, with 7 positions matching TRBD1. The V gene's germline CDR1 is SGHTA and CDR2 FQGNSA. After removal of 7 bases from V and 4 bases from J, the junction contained 10 bases not matched to a gene. This CDR3 region has 14 residues.

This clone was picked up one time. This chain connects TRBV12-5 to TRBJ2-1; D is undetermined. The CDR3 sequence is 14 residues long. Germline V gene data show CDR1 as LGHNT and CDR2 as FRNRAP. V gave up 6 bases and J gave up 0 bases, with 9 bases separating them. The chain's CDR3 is CASGPFGSYNEQFF. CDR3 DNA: TGTGCTAGTGGCCCGTTCGGCTCCTACAATGAGCAGTTCTTC.

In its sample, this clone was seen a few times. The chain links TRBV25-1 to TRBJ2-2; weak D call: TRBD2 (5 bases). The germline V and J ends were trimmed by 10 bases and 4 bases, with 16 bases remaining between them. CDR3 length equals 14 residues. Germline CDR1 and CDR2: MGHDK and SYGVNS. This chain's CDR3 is CATNPTGSTGELFF. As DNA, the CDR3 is TGTGCCACCAACCCGACGGGGTCCACCGGGGAGCTGTTTTTT.

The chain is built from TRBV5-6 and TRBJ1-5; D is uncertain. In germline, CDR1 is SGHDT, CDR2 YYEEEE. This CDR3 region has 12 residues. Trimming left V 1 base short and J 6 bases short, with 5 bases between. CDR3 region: CASSLFGQPQHF. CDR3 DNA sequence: TGTGCCAGCAGCTTGTTCGGTCAGCCCCAGCATTTT.

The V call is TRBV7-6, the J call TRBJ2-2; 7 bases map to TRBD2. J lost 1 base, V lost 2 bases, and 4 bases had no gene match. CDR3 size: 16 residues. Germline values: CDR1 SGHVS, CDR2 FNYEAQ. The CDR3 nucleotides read TGTGCCAGCAGCTTATTAGCGGGCAAGAACACCGGGGAGCTGTTTTTT. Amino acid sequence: CASSLLAGKNTGELFF.

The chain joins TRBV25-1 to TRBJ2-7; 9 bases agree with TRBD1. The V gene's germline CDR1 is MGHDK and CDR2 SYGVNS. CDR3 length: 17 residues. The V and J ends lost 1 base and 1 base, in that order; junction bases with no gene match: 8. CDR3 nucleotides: TGTGCCAGCAGTGAATCAGGGGGACAGGGTCGGTCCTACGAGCAGTACTTC. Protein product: CASSESGGQGRSYEQYF.

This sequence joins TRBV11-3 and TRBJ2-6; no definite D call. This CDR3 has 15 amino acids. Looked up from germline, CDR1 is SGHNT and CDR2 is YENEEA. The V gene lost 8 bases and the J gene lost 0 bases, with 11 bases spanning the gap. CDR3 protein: CASAIRSSGANVLTF. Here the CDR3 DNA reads TGTGCCAGCGCGATCCGGAGCTCTGGGGCCAACGTCCTGACTTTC.

CDR3 in amino acids: CASSPLNRQPQHF. The CDR3 DNA follows: TGTGCCAGTAGCCCCCTGAATCGGCAGCCCCAGCATTTT. The chain has TRBV19 and TRBJ1-5; no reliable D call. Germline values: CDR1 LNHDA, CDR2 SQIVND (reference sequence). V lost 6 bases and J 7 bases, leaving 13 bases between the germline ends. The CDR3 covers 13 residues.

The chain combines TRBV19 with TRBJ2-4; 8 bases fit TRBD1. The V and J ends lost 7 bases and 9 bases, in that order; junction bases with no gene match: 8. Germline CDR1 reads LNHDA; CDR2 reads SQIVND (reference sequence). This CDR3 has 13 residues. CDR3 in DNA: TGTGCCAGTACCTCGACAGGGGCGGCCATTCAGTACTTC. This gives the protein CASTSTGAAIQYF. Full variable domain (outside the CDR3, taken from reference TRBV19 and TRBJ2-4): DGGITQSPKYLFRKEGQNVTLSCEQNLNHDAMYWYRQDPGQGLRLIYYSQIVNDFQKGDIAEGYSVSREKKESFPLTVTSAQKNPTAFYLCASTSTGAAIQYFGAGTRLSVL.

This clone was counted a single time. In nucleotides, the CDR3 is TGTGCCAGCAGCTCATTAGCGGGGCCGGTTATGGCCCAGTACTTC. Protein sequence: CASSSLAGPVMAQYF. The rearrangement joins TRBV7-9 to TRBJ2-5, with TRBD2 matching over 8 bases. After removal of 4 bases from V and 9 bases from J, the junction contained 13 bases not matched to a gene. Germline CDR1 SEHNR, CDR2 FQNEAQ (reference sequence). The CDR3 extends over 15 amino acids.

The CDR3 sequence is CASSPWTSGGLAKNIQYF. As DNA, the CDR3 is TGTGCCAGCTCACCATGGACTAGCGGGGGACTAGCCAAAAACATTCAGTACTTC. This chain connects TRBV18 to TRBJ2-4; 13 positions agree with TRBD2. Germline CDR1 is KGHSH and CDR2 is LQKENI. The trim removed 2 bases at V and 0 bases at J, leaving 4 bases unmatched. The CDR3 covers 18 residues. Together with reference TRBV18 and TRBJ2-4, the CDR3 gives the full variable domain: NAGVMQNPRHLVRRRGQEARLRCSPMKGHSHVYWYRQLPEEGLKFMVYLQKENIIDESGMPKERFSAEFPKEGPSILRIQQVVRGDSAAYFCASSPWTSGGLAKNIQYFGAGTRLSVL.

The DNA of the CDR3 is TGTGCCAGTAGTATCGACAGGGCCACAGATACGCAGTATTTT. Translating it yields CASSIDRATDTQYF. V and J are TRBV19 and TRBJ2-3; 7 bases fit TRBD1. The junction had 2 bases not matched to a gene; V was cut back by 3 bases and J by 2 bases. The CDR3 covers 14 residues. CDR1 and CDR2 from the germline V gene are LNHDA and SQIVND (reference sequence).

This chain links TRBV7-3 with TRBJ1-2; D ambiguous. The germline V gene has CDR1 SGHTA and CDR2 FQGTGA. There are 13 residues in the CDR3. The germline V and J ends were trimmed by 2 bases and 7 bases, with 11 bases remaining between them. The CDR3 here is CASSLVAEAGYTF. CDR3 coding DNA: TGTGCCAGCAGCTTAGTAGCGGAAGCTGGCTACACCTTC.

The CDR3 DNA is TGTGCCAGCAGCCCCCGGGCCGGGGGGTCACAAGAGACCCAGTACTTC. Amino acids: CASSPRAGGSQETQYF. The chain employs TRBV11-2 and TRBJ2-5; 7 bases agree with TRBD2. This CDR3 has 16 amino acids. Germline V gene data show CDR1 as SGHAT and CDR2 as FQNNGV. V shed 5 bases, J shed 2 bases, and the junction held 11 bases outside the gene matches.

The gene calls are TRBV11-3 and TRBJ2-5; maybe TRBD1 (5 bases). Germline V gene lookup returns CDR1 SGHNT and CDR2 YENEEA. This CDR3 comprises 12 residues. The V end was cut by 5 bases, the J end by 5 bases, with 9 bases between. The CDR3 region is CASSARGETQYF. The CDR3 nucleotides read TGTGCCAGCAGCGCTAGGGGCGAGACCCAGTACTTC.

CDR3 loop: CASSRGTVPADTQYF. In DNA, the CDR3 is TGTGCCAGCAGCCGGGGGACTGTACCCGCAGATACGCAGTATTTT. The V gene is TRBV7-2, the J gene TRBJ2-3, with D possibly matching TRBD2 (6 bases). This CDR3 has 15 amino acids. Germline lookup yields CDR1 SGHTA and CDR2 FQGNSA. Deletions cut 5 bases from V and 4 bases from J, with 16 bases between.

The CDR3 region is CASSPPGGSYNEQFF. CDR3 DNA sequence: TGTGCCAGCTCACCTCCTGGCGGCTCCTACAATGAGCAGTTCTTC. The V and J genes are TRBV18 and TRBJ2-1; no clear D. CDR1 KGHSH and CDR2 LQKENI come from the germline V gene. This CDR3 comprises 15 residues. V gave up 3 bases and J gave up 0 bases, with 9 bases separating them.

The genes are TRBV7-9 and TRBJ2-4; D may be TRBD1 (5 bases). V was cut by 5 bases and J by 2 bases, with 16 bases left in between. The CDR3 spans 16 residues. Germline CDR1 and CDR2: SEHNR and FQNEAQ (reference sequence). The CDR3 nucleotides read TGTGCCAGCAGCCTCGTTGATGGGGCCTCCAAAAACATTCAGTACTTC. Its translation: CASSLVDGASKNIQYF. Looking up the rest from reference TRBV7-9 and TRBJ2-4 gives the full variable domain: DTGVSQNPRHKITKRGQNVTFRCDPISEHNRLYWYRQTLGQGPEFLTYFQNEAQLEKSRLLSDRFSAERPKGSFSTLEIQRTEQGDSAMYLCASSLVDGASKNIQYFGAGTRLSVL.

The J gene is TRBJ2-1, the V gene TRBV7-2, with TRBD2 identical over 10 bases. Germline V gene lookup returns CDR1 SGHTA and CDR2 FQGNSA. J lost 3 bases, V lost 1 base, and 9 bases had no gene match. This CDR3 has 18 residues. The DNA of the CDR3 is TGTGCCAGCAGCTTAGTTGTTTTGCGGACTAGCGGCTACAATGAGCAGTTCTTC. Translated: CASSLVVLRTSGYNEQFF. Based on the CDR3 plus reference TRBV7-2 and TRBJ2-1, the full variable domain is GAGVSQSPSNKVTEKGKDVELRCDPISGHTALYWYRQSLGQGLEFLIYFQGNSAPDKSGLPSDRFSAERTGGSVSTLTIQRTQQEDSAVYLCASSLVVLRTSGYNEQFFGPGTRLTVL.

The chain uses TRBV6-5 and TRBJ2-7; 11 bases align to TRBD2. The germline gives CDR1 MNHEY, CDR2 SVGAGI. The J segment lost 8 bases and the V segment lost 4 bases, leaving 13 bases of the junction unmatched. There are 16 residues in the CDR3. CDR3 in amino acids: CASSFDPSGGLQKQYF. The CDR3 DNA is TGTGCCAGCAGTTTCGATCCTAGCGGGGGGCTCCAAAAGCAGTACTTC.

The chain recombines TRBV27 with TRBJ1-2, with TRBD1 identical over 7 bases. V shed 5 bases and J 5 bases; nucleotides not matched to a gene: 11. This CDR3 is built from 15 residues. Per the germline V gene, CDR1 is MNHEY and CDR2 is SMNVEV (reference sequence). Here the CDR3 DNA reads TGTGCCAGCAGTCTCGACAGGGAAACGCTATATGGCTACACCTTC. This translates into CASSLDRETLYGYTF.

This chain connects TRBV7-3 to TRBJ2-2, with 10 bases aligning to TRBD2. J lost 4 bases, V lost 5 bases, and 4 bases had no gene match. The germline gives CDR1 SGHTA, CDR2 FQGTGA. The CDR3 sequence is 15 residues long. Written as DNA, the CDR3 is TGTGCCAGCAGCCAAAGCGGGAGGGGCACCGGGGAGCTGTTTTTT. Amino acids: CASSQSGRGTGELFF.